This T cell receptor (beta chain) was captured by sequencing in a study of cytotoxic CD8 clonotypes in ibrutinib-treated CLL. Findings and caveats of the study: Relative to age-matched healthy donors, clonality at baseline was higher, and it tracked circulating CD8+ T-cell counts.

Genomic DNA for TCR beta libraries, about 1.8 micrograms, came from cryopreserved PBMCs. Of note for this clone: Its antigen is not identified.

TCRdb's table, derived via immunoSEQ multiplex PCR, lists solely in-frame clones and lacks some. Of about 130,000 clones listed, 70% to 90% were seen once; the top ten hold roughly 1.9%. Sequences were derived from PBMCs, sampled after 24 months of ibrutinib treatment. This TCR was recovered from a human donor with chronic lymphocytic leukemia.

The CDR3 nucleotides read TGTGCCAGCAGTTTGGGAGGGTTTGGGGTCGAGTATGGCTACACCTTC. Translated, it gives CASSLGGFGVEYGYTF. The J gene is TRBJ1-2, the V gene TRBV28; unclear D gene. Germline V gene lookup returns CDR1 MDHEN and CDR2 SYDVKM. V shed 3 bases and J shed 5 bases, with 19 bases lying between them. The CDR3 is 16 amino acids.